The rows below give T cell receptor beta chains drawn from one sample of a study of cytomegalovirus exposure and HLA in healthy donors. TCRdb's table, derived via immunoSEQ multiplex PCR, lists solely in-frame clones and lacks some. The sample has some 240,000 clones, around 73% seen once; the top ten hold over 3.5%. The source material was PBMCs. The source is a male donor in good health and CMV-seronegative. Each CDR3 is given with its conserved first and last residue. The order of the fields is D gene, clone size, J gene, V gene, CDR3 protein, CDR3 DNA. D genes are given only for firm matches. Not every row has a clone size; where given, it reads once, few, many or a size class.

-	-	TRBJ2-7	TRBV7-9	CSSGKGDYEQYF	TGTTCCAGCGGGAAGGGGGACTACGAGCAGTACTTC
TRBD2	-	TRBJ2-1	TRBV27	CASSLAATSGNEQFF	TGTGCCAGCAGTTTGGCCGCAACTAGCGGCAATGAGCAGTTCTTC
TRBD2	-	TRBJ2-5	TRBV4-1	CASSRTSGSAGVETQYF	TGCGCCAGCAGCCGAACTAGCGGGAGTGCCGGGGTGGAGACCCAGTACTTC
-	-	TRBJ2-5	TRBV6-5	CASSYGGWRETQYF	TGTGCCAGCAGTTACGGGGGGTGGCGGGAGACCCAGTACTTC
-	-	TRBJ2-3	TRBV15	CATSRGGEGADTQYF	TGTGCCACCAGCAGAGGCGGGGAAGGGGCAGATACGCAGTATTTT
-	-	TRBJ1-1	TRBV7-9	CASSRSGSTEAFF	TGTGCCAGCAGCCGCTCTGGGAGCACTGAAGCTTTCTTT
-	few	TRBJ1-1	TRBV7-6	CASSLGLGTLNTEAFF	TGTGCCAGCAGCTTAGGCCTGGGGACACTGAACACTGAAGCTTTCTTT
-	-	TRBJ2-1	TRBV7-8	CASSDRLNEQFF	TGTGCCAGCAGCGATCGCCTAAATGAGCAGTTCTTC
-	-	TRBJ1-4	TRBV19	CASSIRVKQPNEKLFF	TGTGCCAGTAGTATCAGGGTAAAGCAACCTAATGAAAAACTGTTTTTT
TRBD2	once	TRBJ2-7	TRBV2	CASGGGSVRVYEQYF	TGTGCCAGCGGGGGGGGTTCTGTTAGGGTCTACGAGCAGTACTTC
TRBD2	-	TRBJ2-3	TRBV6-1	CASSERPSGSRDTQYF	TGTGCCAGCAGTGAACGGCCTAGCGGGAGTAGAGATACGCAGTATTTT
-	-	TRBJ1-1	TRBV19	CATKGQMNTEAFF	TGTGCCACTAAAGGACAGATGAACACTGAAGCTTTCTTT
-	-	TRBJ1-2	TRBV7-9	CASSLEGGRGGGYTF	TGTGCCAGCAGCTTAGAGGGCGGCAGGGGCGGTGGCTACACCTTC
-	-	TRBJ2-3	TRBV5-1	CATGRDSSTDTQYF	TGCGCCACCGGGCGGGACTCCAGCACAGATACGCAGTATTTT
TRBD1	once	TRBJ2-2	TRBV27	CASRPTGGDTGELFF	TGTGCCAGCAGACCGACAGGGGGGGACACCGGGGAGCTGTTTTTT
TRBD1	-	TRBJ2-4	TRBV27	CASSLAGGLSKNIQYF	TGTGCCAGCAGTTTAGCAGGGGGCCTTTCCAAAAACATTCAGTACTTC
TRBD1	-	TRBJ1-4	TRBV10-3	CAISPGQGSEKLFF	TGTGCCATCAGTCCCGGACAGGGGAGTGAAAAACTGTTTTTT
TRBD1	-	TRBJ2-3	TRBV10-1	CATGQGASTDTQYF	TGCGCCACCGGACAGGGGGCCAGCACAGATACGCAGTATTTT
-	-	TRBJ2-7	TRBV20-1	CSSRRSEQYF	TGCAGTTCTAGACGTAGCGAGCAGTACTTC
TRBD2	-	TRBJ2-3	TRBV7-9	CASRDPSGRVTDTQYF	TGTGCCAGCAGGGATCCTAGCGGGAGGGTAACAGATACGCAGTATTTT
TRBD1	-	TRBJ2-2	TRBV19	CASISRGSTGELFF	TGTGCCAGTATCTCCAGGGGGAGCACCGGGGAGCTGTTTTTT
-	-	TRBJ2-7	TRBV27	CASSLMSNYEQYF	TGTGCCAGCAGTTTAATGTCAAACTACGAGCAGTACTTC
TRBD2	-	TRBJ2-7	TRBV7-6	CASSPTLAATYEQYF	TGTGCCAGCAGCCCCACACTAGCGGCCACCTACGAGCAGTACTTC
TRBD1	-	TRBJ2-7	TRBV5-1	CASSLVPGQGAYEQYF	TGCGCCAGCAGCTTGGTTCCGGGACAGGGGGCCTACGAGCAGTACTTC
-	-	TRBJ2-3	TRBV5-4	CASSRGRTVASTDTQYF	TGTGCCAGCAGCCGCGGACGGACAGTCGCTAGCACAGATACGCAGTATTTT
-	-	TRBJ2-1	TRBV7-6	CASSLALGQSSYNEQFF	TGTGCCAGCAGCTTAGCTCTCGGACAGAGCTCCTACAATGAGCAGTTCTTC
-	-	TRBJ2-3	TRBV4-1	CASSQNPSSLTDTQYF	TGCGCCAGCAGCCAAAACCCTAGCAGCCTCACAGATACGCAGTATTTT
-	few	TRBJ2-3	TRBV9	CASSVFPTPTTDTQYF	TGTGCCAGCAGCGTATTTCCCACCCCCACTACAGATACGCAGTATTTT
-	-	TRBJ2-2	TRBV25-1	CASSDWPGELFF	TGTGCCAGCAGTGATTGGCCCGGGGAGCTGTTTTTT
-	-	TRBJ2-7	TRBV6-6	CASSFGQIGSYEQYF	TGTGCCAGCAGTTTCGGACAGATCGGCTCCTACGAGCAGTACTTC
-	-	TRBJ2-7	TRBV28	CASRDRSPYEQYF	TGTGCCAGCAGAGACAGAAGCCCCTACGAGCAGTACTTC
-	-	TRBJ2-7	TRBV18	CASSPNWGDEQYF	TGTGCCAGCTCACCAAACTGGGGAGACGAGCAGTACTTC
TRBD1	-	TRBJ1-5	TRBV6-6	CASSRQGASNQPQHF	TGTGCCAGCAGCCGACAGGGGGCTAGCAATCAGCCCCAGCATTTT
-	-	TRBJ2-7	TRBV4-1	CASSAIGGTVSYEQYF	TGCGCCAGCAGCGCGATTGGGGGCACCGTCTCCTACGAGCAGTACTTC
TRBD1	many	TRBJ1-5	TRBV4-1	CASSQGGQGGSNQPQHF	TGCGCCAGCAGCCAAGGTGGACAGGGGGGCAGCAATCAGCCCCAGCATTTT
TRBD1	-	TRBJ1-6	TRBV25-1	CASSEQDRGWGSPLHF	TGTGCCAGCAGTGAACAGGACAGGGGGTGGGGTTCACCCCTCCACTTT
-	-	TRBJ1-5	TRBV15	CATSRDTVGGNQPQHF	TGTGCCACCAGCAGGGATACCGTGGGGGGGAATCAGCCCCAGCATTTT